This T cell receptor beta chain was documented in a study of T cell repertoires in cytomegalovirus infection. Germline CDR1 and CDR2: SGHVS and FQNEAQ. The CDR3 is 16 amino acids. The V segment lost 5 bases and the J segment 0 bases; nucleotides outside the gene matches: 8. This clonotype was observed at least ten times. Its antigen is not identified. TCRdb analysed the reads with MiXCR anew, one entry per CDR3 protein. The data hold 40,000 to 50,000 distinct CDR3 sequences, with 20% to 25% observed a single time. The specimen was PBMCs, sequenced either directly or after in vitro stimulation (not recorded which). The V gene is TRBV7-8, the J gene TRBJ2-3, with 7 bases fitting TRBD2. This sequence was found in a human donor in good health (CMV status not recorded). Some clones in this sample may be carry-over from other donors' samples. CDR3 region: CASSQLLAASTDTQYF. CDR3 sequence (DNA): TGTGCCAGCAGCCAATTGCTAGCGGCGAGCACAGATACGCAGTATTTT. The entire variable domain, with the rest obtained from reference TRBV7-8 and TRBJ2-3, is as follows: GAGVSQSPRYKVAKRGQDVALRCDPISGHVSLFWYQQALGQGPEFLTYFQNEAQLDKSGLPSDRFFAERPEGSVSTLKIQRTQQEDSAVYLCASSQLLAASTDTQYFGPGTRLTVL.